These 30 T cell receptor beta chains originate from one sample sequenced in a study of post-analysis software for immune sequencing data. Every TCR beta cDNA library bore unique molecular identifiers. TCRdb passed the PCR reads through MiXCR, listing each CDR3 protein once. The sample has 450,000 to 650,000 distinct CDR3 sequences; 44% are singletons. The antigens of these receptors remain unknown. Study-level findings and limits: The five TRBV segments detected at higher frequency in patients than in controls included TRBV5-6, TRBV5-1 and TRBV20-1.

The specimen was blood. The receptors stem from a girl aged 10 to 17 with multiple sclerosis.

This clonotype was counted only a few times. The chain recombines TRBV28 with TRBJ2-3; no reliable D call. This CDR3 contains 12 residues. Germline V gene data show CDR1 as MDHEN and CDR2 as SYDVKM. V was pared by 6 bases and J by 6 bases, with 10 bases between. The CDR3 loop reads CASSLRYDTQYF. The CDR3 region has the DNA TGTGCCAGCAGCCTACGGTATGATACGCAGTATTTT.

V and J are TRBV12-3 or TRBV12-4 and TRBJ2-5; 12 bases are shared with TRBD1. This CDR3 has 16 amino acids. J lost 3 bases, V lost 5 bases, and 7 bases had no gene match. CDR3 coding DNA: TGTGCCAGCAGTCACCGGGACAGGGGGCTCGAAGAGACCCAGTACTTC. Translating it yields CASSHRDRGLEETQYF.

V usage is TRBV12-3 or TRBV12-4 and J usage is TRBJ2-3, with D perhaps TRBD2 (6 bases). V was shortened by 4 bases and J by 5 bases, with 16 bases between the two germline ends. CDR3 length equals 15 residues. In DNA, the CDR3 is TGTGCCAGCAGTTCGTCCGGGACTTTTGGAGATACGCAGTATTTT. Translation: CASSSSGTFGDTQYF.

The chain employs TRBV24-1 and TRBJ2-3; TRBD2 matches 13 bases. The CDR3 is 16 amino acids. CDR1 is KGHDR, CDR2 SFDVKD, per germline. V was clipped by 9 bases and J by 2 bases; unmatched bases: 7. DNA of the CDR3: TGTGCCACCGGGACTAGCGGGGCGGCCGACACAGATACGCAGTATTTT. Its translation is CATGTSGAADTDTQYF.

This chain connects TRBV20-1 to TRBJ2-3; 9 nucleotides line up with TRBD2. Germline V gene data show CDR1 as DFQATT and CDR2 as SNEGSKA (reference sequence). The CDR3 contains 14 residues. V shed 8 bases, J shed 4 bases, and the junction held 10 bases outside the gene matches. As DNA, the CDR3 is TGCAGTCTGGGCGGGAGGGCCGGCTCAGATACGCAGTATTTT. Its translation: CSLGGRAGSDTQYF.

CDR3 DNA: TGTGCCAGCAGTTCCGGACAGGGTGTAGCTAATGAAAAACTGTTTTTT. Translation gives CASSSGQGVANEKLFF. The V gene is TRBV6-1, the J gene TRBJ1-4; 8 bases line up with TRBD1. The V gene's germline CDR1 is MNHNS and CDR2 SASEGT. The CDR3 consists of 16 residues. The J segment lost 3 bases and the V segment lost 5 bases, leaving 8 bases of the junction unmatched.

The gene calls are TRBV20-1 and TRBJ2-5, with 8 bases matching TRBD2. With 5 bases clipped from V and 4 bases from J, the junction kept 6 bases outside the gene matches. CDR1 is DFQATT, CDR2 SNEGSKA, per germline (reference sequence). The CDR3 consists of 13 residues. The CDR3 DNA reads TGCAGTGCTGGGACTAGGAGGGGAGAGACCCAGTACTTC. Translation: CSAGTRRGETQYF.

Worth noting for this clonotype: Germline is not matched at one junction end, which may reflect a read error. The rearrangement links TRBV24-1 to TRBJ2-3; 8 nucleotides align to TRBD2. The CDR3 has 16 amino acids. Germline lookup yields CDR1 KGHDR and CDR2 SFDVKD. CDR3 DNA sequence: TGTGCCACCGGTGATCCCGGAGGGACTAGTTCAGATACGCAGTATTTT. It yields the protein CATGDPGGTSSDTQYF.

This clonotype was observed a few times. The rearrangement joins TRBV12-3 or TRBV12-4 to TRBJ2-4, with 9 bases that match TRBD2. The CDR3 is made up of 14 amino acids. Losses at the gene ends were 6 bases for V and 0 bases for J; bases not matched to a gene: 0. The CDR3 region is CASRLAGAKNIQYF. The CDR3 DNA is TGTGCCAGCAGACTAGCGGGAGCCAAAAACATTCAGTACTTC.

The chain uses TRBV25-1 and TRBJ1-1; the match to TRBD1 covers 10 bases. CDR3 length: 17 residues. Trimming took 4 bases from V and 7 from J; bases not matched to a gene: 15. Germline V gene lookup returns CDR1 MGHDK and CDR2 SYGVNS. The CDR3 loop is CASSAYSGTGDHIEAFF. CDR3 DNA: TGTGCCAGCAGTGCCTACTCCGGGACAGGGGACCATATTGAAGCTTTCTTT.

This clonotype was seen a few times. V gene TRBV12-3 or TRBV12-4 combines with J gene TRBJ2-5; no reliable D call. This CDR3 is 15 amino acids long. Trimming removed 3 bases at V and 0 bases at J, with 11 bases between. The CDR3 is CASSLLGSYQETQYF. The CDR3 DNA reads TGTGCCAGCAGTTTGCTAGGATCGTACCAAGAGACCCAGTACTTC.

This clonotype was seen more than once but under ten times. The V and J genes are TRBV7-2 and TRBJ1-2, with TRBD1 matching over 9 bases. Germline V gives CDR1 SGHTA, CDR2 FQGNSA. V lost 4 bases and J lost 3; bases outside the gene matches: 9. This CDR3 has 16 amino acids. CDR3 DNA sequence: TGTGCCAGCAGCTCCAGCAGCCGGACAGGGGACTATGGCTACACCTTC. Translating gives CASSSSSRTGDYGYTF.

This clonotype has only one observation. This rearrangement joins TRBV29-1 to TRBJ1-2; 11 nucleotides line up with TRBD1. This CDR3 has 12 amino acids. Germline V lookup: CDR1 SQVTM, CDR2 ANQGSEA. V shed 6 bases, J shed 7 bases, and the junction held 4 bases outside the gene matches. This chain's CDR3 is CSVGTGGGGYTF. The DNA of the CDR3 is TGCAGCGTCGGGACAGGGGGTGGTGGCTACACCTTC.

In this sample, this clonotype turned up once. This sequence joins TRBV5-1 and TRBJ2-5; D gene unclear. The germline CDR1 and CDR2 sequences are SGHRS and YFSETQ. Trimming took 4 bases from V and 1 from J, leaving 8 bases between them. The CDR3 has 13 amino acids. The CDR3 sequence: CASSTTLQETQYF. In nucleotides, the CDR3 is TGCGCCAGCAGCACGACCCTCCAAGAGACCCAGTACTTC.

The chain has TRBV7-8 and TRBJ2-5; tentatively, D is TRBD1 or TRBD2 (5 bases each). Between the trimmed V and J ends, which lost 0 bases and 1 base, there was a span of 15 bases. The V gene's germline CDR1 is SGHVS and CDR2 FQNEAQ. This CDR3 has 17 amino acids. The CDR3 DNA sequence: TGTGCCAGCAGCTTAGCGGGGGTCGGAGCATCCCAAGAGACCCAGTACTTC. Amino acid sequence: CASSLAGVGASQETQYF.

This clonotype showed up just a few times. V is TRBV9 and J is TRBJ2-5; 8 positions match TRBD1. This CDR3 contains 15 residues. Germline trimming cut 4 bases from V and 3 bases from J; bases unmatched to any gene: 8. The germline CDR1 and CDR2 sequences are SGDLS and YYNGEE. CDR3 region: CASSIAGGRKETQYF. The CDR3 DNA follows: TGTGCCAGCAGCATCGCAGGGGGCAGGAAAGAGACCCAGTACTTC.

This chain uses TRBV5-1 with TRBJ1-2; D remains ambiguous. Trimming took off 1 base at V and 4 bases at J, with 14 bases between the two ends. CDR1 is SGHRS and CDR2 is YFSETQ in the germline V gene. CDR3 length equals 15 residues. The CDR3 sequence: CASSLSAGPFYGYTF. CDR3 bases: TGCGCCAGCAGCTTGTCAGCAGGACCCTTCTATGGCTACACCTTC. Variable domain in full (rest from reference TRBV5-1 and TRBJ1-2): KAGVTQTPRYLIKTRGQQVTLSCSPISGHRSVSWYQQTPGQGLQFLFEYFSETQRNKGNFPGRFSGRQFSNSRSEMNVSTLELGDSALYLCASSLSAGPFYGYTFGSGTRLTVV.

This clonotype was detected only once. In this CDR3 the conserved last residue, phenylalanine or tryptophan, is missing, so a read error is likely. This sequence joins TRBV3-1 and TRBJ2-1; 10 bases align to TRBD2. J was trimmed by 7 bases and V by 3 bases; bases with no gene match: 9. This CDR3 region has 16 residues. CDR1 is LGHDT and CDR2 is YNNKEL in the germline V gene (reference sequence). This CDR3 reads CASSHPLPSGSNEQFV. The CDR3, as DNA: TGTGCCAGCAGCCATCCTTTACCTAGCGGGAGTAATGAGCAGTTCGTC.

A few counts support this clonotype. Here the CDR3 reads CASSELTGANYGYTF. The CDR3 DNA reads as TGTGCCAGCAGTGAATTGACAGGGGCTAACTATGGCTACACCTTC. The V and J genes are TRBV25-1 and TRBJ1-2; 8 nucleotides match TRBD1. The CDR3 runs to 15 residues. Germline trimming cut 1 base from V and 0 bases from J; bases unmatched to any gene: 1. In germline, CDR1 is MGHDK, CDR2 SYGVNS.

The sample holds one count of this clonotype. The chain links TRBV5-1 to TRBJ2-5, with D tentatively TRBD1 or TRBD2 (5 bases each). This CDR3 is built from 12 residues. V lost 3 bases and J 4 bases, leaving 7 bases between the germline ends. CDR1 SGHRS and CDR2 YFSETQ come from the germline V gene. The DNA of the CDR3 is TGCGCCAGCAGCTCGGGGCCAGAGACCCAGTACTTC. Translated: CASSSGPETQYF.

The chain carries TRBV7-9 and TRBJ1-1; the D gene is possibly TRBD1 (5 bases). The V and J ends lost 1 base and 9 bases respectively, with 6 bases between them. CDR3 size: 11 residues. Germline CDR1 and CDR2: SEHNR and FQNEAQ (reference sequence). CDR3 coding DNA: TGTGCCAGCAGCTTAGGGGGGAAAGCTTTCTTT. This encodes CASSLGGKAFF.

In this sample, this clonotype turned up a few times. The rearrangement links TRBV20-1 to TRBJ2-7; D gene uncertain. Germline-derived CDR1 and CDR2 are DFQATT and SNEGSKA (reference sequence). V lost 0 bases and J lost 4, with 13 bases in between. The CDR3 spans 14 residues. Here the CDR3 DNA reads TGCAGTGCTAGAGATGAAGGGTACGGTTACGAGCAGTACTTC. It codes for CSARDEGYGYEQYF.

CDR3 sequence reads: CASSQDATSSGGTSYEQYF. The CDR3 DNA follows: TGTGCCAGCAGCCAAGATGCGACCTCTAGCGGGGGGACAAGCTACGAGCAGTACTTC. The rearrangement joins TRBV3-1 to TRBJ2-7; 11 nucleotides agree with TRBD2. Unmatched junction bases numbered 13, after V lost 0 bases and J lost 3 bases. Germline loops: CDR1 LGHDT, CDR2 YNNKEL (reference sequence). The CDR3 runs to 19 residues.

This clonotype was detected a few times. This chain uses TRBV7-6 with TRBJ2-4; TRBD2 matches at 8 bases. The ends lost 5 bases at V and 9 bases at J; junction bases unmatched: 12. Germline loops: CDR1 SGHVS, CDR2 FNYEAQ. There are 15 residues in the CDR3. CDR3 region: CASSPQGGGRGIQYF. CDR3 nucleotide sequence: TGTGCCAGCAGCCCCCAGGGCGGGGGGCGCGGCATTCAGTACTTC.

The rearrangement uses TRBV4-1 and TRBJ1-2; D not resolved. CDR3 length: 15 residues. The germline gives CDR1 MGHRA, CDR2 YSYEKL. The V end was cut by 1 base, the J end by 6 bases, with 15 bases between. The DNA for the CDR3 is TGCGCCAGCAGCCAAGGGTGGGCCGGGAGCCATGGCTACACCTTC. This codes for CASSQGWAGSHGYTF.

The rearrangement links TRBV21-1 to TRBJ1-3; no check of the table's D call, TRBD1, against the DNA was made. TRBV21-1 is designated a pseudogene. The CDR3 is made up of 18 amino acids. CDR3 in amino acids: CASSNKGAGQINGNTIYF. CDR3 bases: TGTGCCAGCAGCAATAAGGGGGCGGGACAGATTAATGGAAACACCATATATTTT.

V gene TRBV11-3 combines with J gene TRBJ2-1; no definite D call. Germline CDR1 is SGHNT and CDR2 is YENEEA. The CDR3 is 13 amino acids. The germline V and J ends were trimmed by 5 bases and 14 bases, with 19 bases remaining between them. The CDR3 sequence is CASSPPGRSREFF. In DNA form, the CDR3 reads TGTGCCAGCAGCCCCCCGGGTCGGAGTAGGGAGTTCTTC.

This clonotype has more than one count but fewer than ten. The chain is built from TRBV6-5 and TRBJ2-3, with D possibly being TRBD2 (5 bases). The V end was cut by 8 bases, the J end by 5 bases, with 20 bases between. Germline CDR1 MNHEY, CDR2 SVGAGI. CDR3 length equals 15 residues. CDR3 residues: CASASSGGRLDTQYF. The CDR3 DNA sequence: TGTGCCAGCGCCTCCTCAGGAGGCCGGTTAGATACGCAGTATTTT.

CDR3 region: CASSLAVETNGYTF. In DNA form, the CDR3 reads TGTGCCAGCAGCTTAGCGGTAGAAACAAATGGCTACACCTTC. The gene calls are TRBV7-8 and TRBJ1-2; no clear D gene. Trimming pared 0 bases from V and 6 bases from J, leaving 11 bases between. CDR1 and CDR2 from the germline V gene are SGHVS and FQNEAQ. This CDR3 is built from 14 residues. Variable domain in full (rest from reference TRBV7-8 and TRBJ1-2): GAGVSQSPRYKVAKRGQDVALRCDPISGHVSLFWYQQALGQGPEFLTYFQNEAQLDKSGLPSDRFFAERPEGSVSTLKIQRTQQEDSAVYLCASSLAVETNGYTFGSGTRLTVV.

V and J are TRBV12-3 or TRBV12-4 and TRBJ1-1; 7 nucleotides align to TRBD1. This CDR3 spans 15 amino acids. With 5 bases clipped from V and 0 bases from J, the junction kept 6 bases outside the gene matches. The CDR3 reads CASSRRQGLNTEAFF. The CDR3 DNA reads TGTGCCAGCAGTAGAAGACAGGGCCTGAACACTGAAGCTTTCTTT.